A single sample gave rise to the 22 T cell receptor beta chains below, sequenced in a study of radiation and T cells in renal cell carcinoma. Time point reported: blood 4 weeks post-SBRT, at nephrectomy. As for treatment: 15 Gy SBRT to primary tumor, nephrectomy 4 weeks later. Method: immunoSEQ multiplex PCR; TCRdb's copy keeps in-frame clones and lacks some. Of some 150,000 clones listed, around nine tenths were seen once; the top ten hold less than 20%. Sequenced material: blood, taken from a patient whose treatment included radiotherapy and nephrectomy. The receptors stem from a woman in her forties or fifties with renal cell carcinoma.

V and J are TRBV27 and TRBJ2-5, with 11 bases fitting TRBD2. The CDR3 length is 15 residues. Germline V lookup: CDR1 MNHEY, CDR2 SMNVEV (reference sequence). After removal of 5 bases from V and 5 bases from J, the junction contained 7 bases not matched to a gene. CDR3 bases: TGTGCCAGCAGTCCACTAGCGGGGGCCAGGGAGACCCAGTACTTC. This encodes CASSPLAGARETQYF.

As for this clone: The same CDR3 can be traced to other DNA sequences in this sample. This chain uses TRBV11-2 with TRBJ2-7; D unclear. CDR1 and CDR2 (germline): SGHAT, FQNNGV. V gave up 1 base and J gave up 4 bases, with 5 bases separating them. The CDR3 is made up of 12 amino acids. Here the CDR3 DNA reads TGTGCCAGCAGCTTAGCCGCATACGAGCAGTACTTC. Protein sequence: CASSLAAYEQYF.

CDR3 in amino acids: CASSPGDTGELFF. The CDR3 bases are TGTGCCAGCAGCCCGGGGGACACCGGGGAGCTGTTTTTT. This chain joins TRBV7-9 and TRBJ2-2, with D possibly matching TRBD2 (6 bases). Trimming removed 5 bases at V and 3 bases at J, with 7 bases between. CDR1 SEHNR and CDR2 FQNEAQ come from the germline V gene (reference sequence). The CDR3 extends over 13 amino acids.

This chain links TRBV5-4 with TRBJ2-3; TRBD2 aligns across 8 bases. J was trimmed by 0 bases and V by 4 bases; bases with no gene match: 4. The germline V gene has CDR1 SGHNT and CDR2 YYREEE (reference sequence). This CDR3 spans 15 amino acids. This CDR3 reads CASSTTSGSTDTQYF. CDR3 coding DNA: TGTGCCAGCAGCACTACTAGCGGCAGCACAGATACGCAGTATTTT.

This chain uses TRBV9 with TRBJ1-1; D not resolved. CDR1 and CDR2 (germline): SGDLS, YYNGEE. The germline V and J ends were trimmed by 3 bases and 0 bases, with 12 bases remaining between them. CDR3 length: 15 amino acids. CDR3 nucleotide sequence: TGTGCCAGCAGCGAGTCTCTCGGGCTGAACACTGAAGCTTTCTTT. This translates into CASSESLGLNTEAFF.

The CDR3 sequence: CASSLQANNEKLFF. The CDR3 DNA sequence: TGTGCCAGCAGCTTGCAGGCTAATAATGAAAAACTGTTTTTT. The rearrangement uses TRBV5-4 and TRBJ1-4; no firm D call. Germline CDR1 reads SGHNT; CDR2 reads YYREEE (reference sequence). V was trimmed by 1 base and J by 4 bases, leaving 8 bases between them. CDR3 length: 14 amino acids. Full variable domain (remainder filled in from reference TRBV5-4 and TRBJ1-4): ETGVTQSPTHLIKTRGQQVTLRCSSQSGHNTVSWYQQALGQGPQFIFQYYREEENGRGNFPPRFSGLQFPNYSSELNVNALELDDSALYLCASSLQANNEKLFFGSGTQLSVL.

The gene calls are TRBV10-3 and TRBJ2-1; TRBD1 might be the D (6 bases). The CDR3 contains 13 residues. CDR1 and CDR2 from the germline V gene are ENHRY and SYGVKD. CDR3 sequence reads: CAGASGVYNEQFF. The DNA for the CDR3 is TGTGCGGGGGCCAGCGGCGTATACAATGAGCAGTTCTTC.

J is TRBJ2-1 and V is TRBV20-1; 7 bases align to TRBD2. The CDR3 runs to 11 residues. Germline V CDR1 and CDR2: DFQATT, SNEGSKA (reference sequence). Trimming removed 4 bases from V and 8 bases from J; junction bases left unmatched: 2. The CDR3 DNA reads as TGCAGTGCTATTCTAGCGGATGAGCAGTTCTTC. Translation: CSAILADEQFF.

The chain employs TRBV2 and TRBJ1-3, with D uncertain. V lost 6 bases to trimming and J lost 2 bases, with 17 bases between them. This CDR3 is 16 amino acids long. Germline V gene sequence: CDR1 SNHLY, CDR2 FYNNEI. The CDR3 nucleotides are TGTGCCAGCAGCCAAGCCGATTGGACTCCTGGAAACACCATATATTTT. Translation: CASSQADWTPGNTIYF.

The chain uses TRBV5-8 and TRBJ2-7, with 7 bases matching TRBD1. CDR3 size: 15 residues. Germline lookup yields CDR1 SGHTS and CDR2 YDEGEE. V lost 4 bases, J lost 0 bases, and 7 bases stayed unmatched. The CDR3 coding sequence is TGTGCCAGCAGCACGGGACAGATGAGCTCCTACGAGCAGTACTTC. This sequence encodes CASSTGQMSSYEQYF.

The chain links TRBV19 to TRBJ2-1; TRBD2 might be the D (5 bases). This CDR3 is built from 14 residues. With 9 bases removed from V and 7 bases from J, the gap between germline ends came to 19 bases. In germline, CDR1 is LNHDA, CDR2 SQIVND (reference sequence). The CDR3 sequence: CASAARASLNEQFF. CDR3 DNA sequence: TGTGCCAGCGCGGCGCGGGCTAGCTTGAATGAGCAGTTCTTC.

V is TRBV7-2 and J is TRBJ2-7; D call uncertain. Germline CDR1 reads SGHTA; CDR2 reads FQGNSA. The CDR3 covers 11 residues. V shed 4 bases and J shed 7 bases, with 8 bases lying between them. The CDR3 sequence: CASSSFGEQYF. The CDR3 DNA follows: TGTGCCAGCAGCTCGTTTGGGGAGCAGTACTTC.

This chain joins TRBV7-2 and TRBJ1-2, with D maybe TRBD1 (6 bases). In germline, CDR1 is SGHTA, CDR2 FQGNSA. Trimming took off 10 bases at V and 3 bases at J, with 18 bases between the two ends. The CDR3 totals 14 residues. The CDR3 reads CATQLGGQHYGYTF. In DNA, the CDR3 is TGTGCCACCCAGCTTGGGGGGCAGCACTATGGCTACACCTTC. The variable domain in full, with the rest retrieved from reference TRBV7-2 and TRBJ1-2, is GAGVSQSPSNKVTEKGKDVELRCDPISGHTALYWYRQSLGQGLEFLIYFQGNSAPDKSGLPSDRFSAERTGGSVSTLTIQRTQQEDSAVYLCATQLGGQHYGYTFGSGTRLTVV.

This sequence joins TRBV10-1 and TRBJ1-1; no definite D call. Germline CDR1 WNHNN, CDR2 SYGVQD (reference sequence). Deletions cut 3 bases from V and 4 bases from J, with 6 bases between. The CDR3 loop spans 12 amino acids. CDR3: CASSEAGTEAFF. The CDR3 nucleotides read TGCGCCAGCAGTGAAGCGGGCACTGAAGCTTTCTTT.

V gene TRBV19 combines with J gene TRBJ1-2; tentatively, D is TRBD1 (5 bases). V lost 7 bases, J lost 3 bases, and 15 bases lay in between. Germline-derived CDR1 and CDR2 are LNHDA and SQIVND (reference sequence). The CDR3 sequence is 14 residues long. The CDR3 is CASTKGRWDYGYTF. In DNA, the CDR3 is TGTGCCAGTACCAAGGGACGCTGGGACTATGGCTACACCTTC.

The CDR3 region has the DNA TGTGCCAGCAGCTCGGGACAGTTCTATGGCTACACCTTC. It yields the protein CASSSGQFYGYTF. The chain employs TRBV7-8 and TRBJ1-2, with 7 nucleotides matching TRBD1. J was trimmed by 4 bases and V by 4 bases; bases with no gene match: 3. Germline loops: CDR1 SGHVS, CDR2 FQNEAQ. The length of the CDR3 is 13 residues.

V gene TRBV9 combines with J gene TRBJ2-7; 9 bases align to TRBD2. With V trimmed by 0 bases and J by 2 bases, 15 bases remained unmatched. Germline V gene lookup returns CDR1 SGDLS and CDR2 YYNGEE. The CDR3 contains 19 residues. DNA of the CDR3: TGTGCCAGCAGCGTAGGGTCTGGGCTAGCGGGGTCAGGCCCCTACGAGCAGTACTTC. This gives the protein CASSVGSGLAGSGPYEQYF.

The CDR3 DNA follows: TGCAGCGTTGAAGGTCCAGATACGCAGTATTTT. This translates into CSVEGPDTQYF. This chain joins TRBV29-1 and TRBJ2-3; no reliable D call. In germline, CDR1 is SQVTM, CDR2 ANQGSEA. V lost 1 base and J lost 4, with 3 bases in between. The CDR3 covers 11 residues.

The V call is TRBV15, the J call TRBJ2-5; D uncertain. Per the germline V gene, CDR1 is LNHNV and CDR2 is YYDKDF (reference sequence). Trimming left V 0 bases short and J 1 base short, with 6 bases between. This CDR3 is 14 amino acids long. CDR3 protein: CATSREPSQETQYF. CDR3 coding DNA: TGTGCCACCAGCAGAGAACCCTCCCAAGAGACCCAGTACTTC.

This clone has ten or more counts. The chain combines TRBV4-1 with TRBJ1-2; 8 bases fit TRBD1. Germline assignment: CDR1 MGHRA and CDR2 YSYEKL. The ends lost 3 bases at V and 3 bases at J; junction bases unmatched: 12. The CDR3 runs 17 residues. CDR3 DNA sequence: TGCGCCAGCAGCCAGGATATATCGACAGGGGTCGACTATGGCTACACCTTC. Its translation: CASSQDISTGVDYGYTF.

The chain carries TRBV7-6 and TRBJ2-3, with 8 bases aligning to TRBD2. V gave up 4 bases and J gave up 7 bases; unmatched junction bases: 13. The CDR3 is 16 amino acids. Looked up from germline, CDR1 is SGHVS and CDR2 is FNYEAQ. The CDR3 coding sequence is TGTGCCAGCAGCTCTACAGGGAGAAGCGGGAGTAATACGCAGTATTTT. Amino acids: CASSSTGRSGSNTQYF.

The chain couples TRBV18 to TRBJ2-2; D remains ambiguous. Trimming removed 7 bases from V and 4 bases from J, with 13 bases in between. CDR1 is KGHSH and CDR2 is LQKENI in the germline V gene. The CDR3 contains 14 residues. DNA for the CDR3: TGTGCCAGCTTTGTGGCAGAATCCACCGGGGAGCTGTTTTTT. It encodes CASFVAESTGELFF.